This TCR beta chain was observed in a study of identical twins (dated by TCRdb to 2016 to 2017). In the study overall: To test whether fetal clonotypes persist, the study used deep sequencing on TCR alpha and beta repertoires from monozygotic twins, unrelated adults of various ages, and cord blood. To rule out contamination, replicate twin experiments were performed at different times with different library preparation protocols. General study outcomes and caveats: Because the same donors could not be followed over many years, the conclusions depended on cross-sectional statistical analysis. The excess sharing between twins in beta out-of-frame sequences was weaker because fewer shared sequences reduced the signal-to-noise ratio. In monozygotic twins, out-of-frame TCR alpha sharing was systematically underestimated by recombination models, although the models agreed with sharing between unrelated individuals. Invariant T cells such as MAIT and iNKT could partly confound zero-insertion analyses, though diverse VJ usage argued against this for most clonotypes. Out-of-frame TCR alpha sequences shared between twins showed an excess of low generation-probability sequences compared with coincidental sharing between unrelated individuals. Abundant cord blood beta clonotypes had fewer insertions, young adult naive repertoires showed a similar but weaker trend, and memory repertoires showed no such trend.

This clonotype was counted a few times. Its recognized antigen is unknown. Qualities for individual bases were not recorded, and no much larger clone is one base off. Library construction relied on 5' RACE. Sequencing relied on an Illumina HiSeq 2000. Template switching introduced a universal primer binding site; the final cDNA contained a unique molecular identifier, enabling accurate counting of TCR cDNA molecules. First-strand cDNA for TCR alpha and beta chains was synthesized from specific primers in the conserved constant-segment region. To control for contamination, every cDNA library was double barcoded, receiving both a SMART-Mk sample barcode and Illumina barcodes. TruSeq adapter sequences, together with Illumina sample barcodes, were added in two successive PCR steps. TCR alpha and beta cDNA libraries were sequenced on the Illumina HiSeq platform with custom primers. Under the source paper's analysis protocol: MiGEC processed the raw reads to extract unique molecular identifiers, while MiXCR was used to determine the CDR3 positions. Recombination models were inferred per individual with the repgenHMM and IGoR tools using an EM algorithm. Shared clonotype analysis was performed with the tcR package in R, normalizing sharing by the product of cloneset sizes. Out-of-frame nonproductive sequences were analyzed to study raw recombination free of thymic and clonal selection effects. TCRdb applied fastp at Q25 and MiXCR to the public reads, then kept only in-frame beta chains. Each record represents a unique CDR3 protein, reported with the most common genes and DNA among its rows. V and J calls and clone size were set by TCRdb, not the authors. For this sample the table gives a few hundred thousand distinct CDR3 sequences, of which roughly 24% were detected only once. Approximately 2.9% of the sample goes to the ten largest clones.

Every donor was a healthy Caucasian. Three pairs of female monozygotic twins, all aged roughly 18 to 29 years, were included in the twin cohort. Positive isolation kits from Invitrogen were used to isolate CD4+ and CD8+ T cell populations. Trimming removed 2 bases from V and 3 bases from J; the gene matches leave 7 bases unexplained. The germline V gene gives CDR1 as MNHEY and CDR2 as SVGAGI. The CDR3 sequence holds 15 residues, the cysteine and phenylalanine included. Only CDR3 DNA is held: 45 bases, read in frame from base 1. This sample was also put to use in a study of T cells expressing NK-cell markers. Per the second study: TCR beta-chain repertoires were profiled in sorted CD3+CD56+NKG2C+, CD3+CD56+NKG2C- and CD3+CD56-NKG2C+ T-cell subsets from eight donors. Of the eight sequenced donors, seven were found to be HCMV-seropositive and one was found to be HCMV-seronegative. In several experiments an anti-gammadeltaTCR antibody was added to restrict sorting to alphabetaTCR-expressing T cells. In six donors, the dominant CD3+CD56+NKG2C+ clonotypes were among the top 10 CD8+ clonotypes and accounted for roughly 1.0-7.5% of CD8+ T cells. Those dominant clonotypes were again the most abundant among CD3+CD56-NKG2C+ cells in a handful of donors, at roughly 25-60.1%. It remained unclear whether the expanded NKG2C-expressing T cell clones were specific for HCMV antigens. Randomly selected healthy volunteers, three men and five women, were used as the eight sequenced donors. To determine HCMV serostatus, a commercial ELISA kit was used to detect HCMV-specific IgG in serum. MIGEC was used to demultiplex reads and group reads by UMI, and MiTCR was used to assemble and quantify clonotypes. To exclude erroneous sequences, only TCR cDNA sequences supported by at least two reads were retained. Downstream repertoire analysis used the tcR package, and clonotypes were matched across fractions by CDR3 nucleotide sequence plus V segment. VDJmatch was used to annotate antigen specificity against VDJdb, with one amino acid substitution in CDR3 allowed.

Sequencing was carried out using CD4+ T cells sorted from blood. The sequence was collected from a woman in her late teens or twenties in good health. The chain was built from TRBV6-5 and TRBJ2-7; TRBD2 fits 7 bases in the junction. DNA sequence: TGTGCCAGCAGTTACGGGTCTAGCGGACGCTACGAGCAGTACTTC. Translation gives CASSYGSSGRYEQYF.